These 5 T cell receptor beta chains originate from one sample sequenced in a study of vaccination effects on CD4 cells after COVID-19. Their specific antigens are unknown. The assay was immunoSEQ multiplex PCR, and TCRdb's table has in-frame clones only and misses some. The sample consists of around 47,000 clones, approximately 70% of them appearing once. Sequencing in the ViraFEST assay came after antigen-specific CD4+ T cells had been expanded with viral peptide pools, which were used to stimulate PBMC. Culturing for 9 to 10 days preceded CD4+ T cell isolation. The person was diagnosed with PCR-confirmed SARS-CoV-2 infection between March and December 2020. The sequenced sample was CD4+ T cells from PBMCs cultured with a peptide pool, obtained before COVID-19 vaccination. Receptor source: a human donor who had a prior SARS-CoV-2 infection.

The rearrangement links TRBV5-8 to TRBJ1-1, with a tentative D call TRBD1 (5 bases). Trimming left V 3 bases short and J 4 bases short, with 16 bases between. Germline CDR1 SGHTS, CDR2 YDEGEE. CDR3 length: 15 residues. The DNA of the CDR3 is TGTGCCAGCAGCTCCCGGGGGGTCCTGAGCACTGAAGCTTTCTTT. This encodes CASSSRGVLSTEAFF.

This rearrangement joins TRBV2 to TRBJ1-4; 8 nucleotides agree with TRBD1. The germline CDR1 and CDR2 sequences are SNHLY and FYNNEI. The CDR3 runs 16 residues. V was clipped by 3 bases and J by 7 bases; unmatched bases: 10. CDR3 in DNA: TGTGCCAGCAGTGATCTCAGGGGGCGGATTTCTGAAAAACTGTTTTTT. Protein product: CASSDLRGRISEKLFF. Combining the CDR3 with reference TRBV2 and TRBJ1-4 gives the whole variable domain EPEVTQTPSHQVTQMGQEVILRCVPISNHLYFYWYRQILGQKVEFLVSFYNNEISEKSEIFDDQFSVERPDGSNFTLKIRSTKLEDSAMYFCASSDLRGRISEKLFFGSGTQLSVL.

The rearrangement links TRBV5-4 to TRBJ2-1, with D maybe TRBD2 (6 bases). Deletions cut 4 bases from V and 2 bases from J, with 13 bases between. Germline CDR1 is SGHNT and CDR2 is YYREEE (reference sequence). The CDR3 runs 15 residues. CDR3 loop: CASSIRRGTYNEQFF. CDR3 bases: TGTGCCAGCAGCATTCGACGGGGGACCTACAATGAGCAGTTCTTC.

The CDR3 reads CASSQDPQGNYGYTF. In nucleotides, the CDR3 is TGTGCCAGCAGCCAAGATCCTCAGGGGAACTATGGCTACACCTTC. The gene calls are TRBV4-2 and TRBJ1-2; a possible D gene is TRBD1 (6 bases). This CDR3 region has 15 residues. V was trimmed by 0 bases and J by 2 bases, leaving 10 bases between them. Germline CDR1 LGHNA, CDR2 YNFKEQ.

This clone was detected a few times. The gene calls are TRBV6-5 and TRBJ2-7, with D tentatively TRBD2 (5 bases). CDR1 and CDR2 from the germline V gene are MNHEY and SVGAGI. This CDR3 is built from 14 residues. Trimming removed 5 bases from V and 0 bases from J, with 11 bases in between. The CDR3 DNA sequence: TGTGCCAGCAGTCCCCGGAGGAACTCCTACGAGCAGTACTTC. Translation: CASSPRRNSYEQYF.